Each of the 32 T cell receptor beta chains below was sequenced from the same sample in a study of blood T cells in healthy people across ages. A second PCR, run for about 6 to 12 cycles, used a sample-barcoded 5' primer plus a J-beta primer mix. Each CDR3 protein is one row after TCRdb ran MiXCR on the 5' RACE reads. The sample gives about 1.5 million distinct CDR3 sequences, around two fifths of which show up once; approximately 7.9% is in the top ten. Material for sequencing was blood. These receptor sequences come from a young woman in good health.

This clonotype showed up just a few times. This chain uses TRBV4-1 with TRBJ2-1, with D tentatively TRBD1 or TRBD2 (6 bases each). The V and J ends lost 3 bases and 3 bases respectively, with 15 bases between them. This CDR3 region has 16 residues. Germline V gives CDR1 MGHRA, CDR2 YSYEKL. The CDR3 nucleotides are TGCGCCAGCAGCCAGCCCCGGGGGCAAAACTACAATGAGCAGTTCTTC. The encoded protein is CASSQPRGQNYNEQFF.

J is TRBJ2-5 and V is TRBV15; D gene ambiguous. CDR3 size: 15 residues. The germline V gene encodes CDR1 LNHNV and CDR2 YYDKDF (reference sequence). V was pared by 0 bases and J by 2 bases, with 10 bases between. The CDR3 here is CATSRDMWEQETQYF. In DNA, the CDR3 is TGTGCCACCAGCAGAGATATGTGGGAACAAGAGACCCAGTACTTC.

The genes are TRBV20-1 and TRBJ1-1; D not certain. The CDR3 length is 16 residues. Trimming took off 4 bases at V and 1 base at J, with 19 bases between the two ends. Germline CDR1 is DFQATT and CDR2 is SNEGSKA (reference sequence). The CDR3 bases are TGCAGTGCTACGGGGTTAGGGATCAACGGGAACACTGAAGCTTTCTTT. Protein product: CSATGLGINGNTEAFF.

In this sample, this clonotype turned up a few times. This chain joins TRBV11-2 and TRBJ1-4; TRBD1 aligns across 10 bases. The CDR3 is 16 amino acids. Germline V gene sequence: CDR1 SGHAT, CDR2 FQNNGV. V shed 6 bases, J shed 1 base, and the junction held 5 bases outside the gene matches. CDR3 sequence reads: CASSSRTGGTNEKLFF. CDR3 coding DNA: TGTGCCAGCAGTTCGAGGACAGGGGGAACTAATGAAAAACTGTTTTTT.

In DNA, the CDR3 is TGTGCCAGCAGTCAGGAGGAAACAGGGATTTCTGGCTACACCTTC. This gives the protein CASSQEETGISGYTF. V is TRBV2 and J is TRBJ1-2; perhaps TRBD1 as D (6 bases). CDR1 SNHLY and CDR2 FYNNEI come from the germline V gene. V lost 5 bases to trimming and J lost 7 bases, with 20 bases between them. The CDR3 length is 15 residues.

This clonotype was detected a few times. V is TRBV28 and J is TRBJ2-1; the match to TRBD2 covers 9 bases. Looked up from germline, CDR1 is MDHEN and CDR2 is SYDVKM. With 6 bases clipped from V and 5 bases from J, the junction kept 11 bases outside the gene matches. This CDR3 contains 16 residues. This CDR3 is CASSHTIAGVNNEQFF. The CDR3 nucleotides are TGTGCCAGCAGCCACACAATAGCGGGGGTAAACAATGAGCAGTTCTTC.

This clonotype has just a few counts. This sequence joins TRBV4-2 and TRBJ2-1; 8 bases align to TRBD2. This CDR3 comprises 18 residues. V lost 4 bases, J lost 4 bases, and 15 bases stayed unmatched. The V gene's germline CDR1 is LGHNA and CDR2 YNFKEQ. The CDR3 spells CASSRRLERGNTYNEQFF. DNA for the CDR3: TGTGCCAGCAGCCGCCGACTTGAGCGGGGGAACACGTACAATGAGCAGTTCTTC.

This rearrangement joins TRBV7-9 to TRBJ2-6, with D unclear. Deletions cut 0 bases from V and 8 bases from J, with 2 bases between. The germline gives CDR1 SEHNR, CDR2 FQNEAQ (reference sequence). The CDR3 has 12 amino acids. The CDR3 sequence: CASSLASNVLTF. For the CDR3, the DNA is TGTGCCAGCAGCTTAGCTTCCAACGTCCTGACTTTC.

The table lists this clonotype with a few counts. The genes are TRBV20-1 and TRBJ2-7, with D unclear. V was trimmed by 3 bases and J by 0 bases, leaving 9 bases between them. CDR3 length equals 13 residues. Germline V lookup: CDR1 DFQATT, CDR2 SNEGSKA (reference sequence). For the CDR3, the DNA is TGCAGTGCTAGGGTCCAGAGCTCCTACGAGCAGTACTTC. Encoded protein: CSARVQSSYEQYF.

This chain joins TRBV5-1 and TRBJ1-4; D not resolved. Trimming cost V 4 bases and J 4 bases, with 11 bases left between them. Germline V gene lookup returns CDR1 SGHRS and CDR2 YFSETQ. CDR3 length: 14 amino acids. The DNA for the CDR3 is TGCGCCAGCAGCCCTCGGGGTGTTAATGAAAAACTGTTTTTT. Encoded protein: CASSPRGVNEKLFF.

The chain couples TRBV3-1 to TRBJ1-6; TRBD1 agrees at 7 bases. The CDR3 runs to 15 residues. The germline gives CDR1 LGHDT, CDR2 YNNKEL (reference sequence). The junction had 7 bases not matched to a gene; V was cut back by 2 bases and J by 9 bases. This chain's CDR3 is CASSQRDRVASPLHF. The CDR3, as DNA: TGTGCCAGCAGCCAAAGAGACAGGGTGGCTTCACCCCTCCACTTT.

The table lists this clonotype with many counts. The chain recombines TRBV29-1 with TRBJ1-1; TRBD1 is a possible D gene (5 bases). The CDR3 consists of 13 residues. Between the trimmed V and J ends, which lost 0 bases and 10 bases, there was a span of 15 bases. The V gene's germline CDR1 is SQVTM and CDR2 ANQGSEA. CDR3 coding DNA: TGCAGCGTTGAAGATCAGGAACGGGGGGGAGCTTTCTTT. It translates to CSVEDQERGGAFF.

This clonotype has a single count. One end of the junction is discordant with germline, which a read error may explain. The chain links TRBV6-2 or TRBV6-3 to TRBJ2-4; possible D gene TRBD1, 5 bases. The CDR3 has 13 amino acids. Germline CDR1 and CDR2: MNHEY and SVGEGT. CDR3 coding DNA: TGTGCCAGCAGTGACTCGATACCAGGGAAGCAGTACTTC. Translated: CASSDSIPGKQYF.

The chain carries TRBV29-1 and TRBJ1-1; possibly TRBD1 for D (5 bases). Germline V CDR1 and CDR2: SQVTM, ANQGSEA. The CDR3 totals 11 residues. The V end was cut by 5 bases, the J end by 10 bases, with 14 bases between. The CDR3 is CSVSGRFGAFF. The CDR3 DNA reads as TGCAGCGTTTCAGGGAGGTTCGGAGCTTTCTTT. Drawing the rest from reference TRBV29-1 and TRBJ1-1, the complete variable domain is SAVISQKPSRDICQRGTSLTIQCQVDSQVTMMFWYRQQPGQSLTLIATANQGSEATYESGFVIDKFPISRPNLTFSTLTVSNMSPEDSSIYLCSVSGRFGAFFGQGTRLTVV.

The CDR3 DNA is TGTGCCAGCAGCTTCCCCAGGGCTTTCTACGAGCAGTACTTC. Protein: CASSFPRAFYEQYF. The chain recombines TRBV5-5 with TRBJ2-7, with D perhaps TRBD1 (5 bases). The CDR3 covers 14 residues. The V gene lost 2 bases and the J gene lost 3 bases, with 12 bases spanning the gap. The germline CDR1 and CDR2 sequences are SGHKS and YYEKEE (reference sequence).

V is TRBV6-5 and J is TRBJ2-2; D is undetermined. The germline CDR1 and CDR2 sequences are MNHEY and SVGAGI. V lost 8 bases and J lost 7, with 11 bases in between. The CDR3 contains 12 residues. The CDR3 spells CASGNTGGELFF. Here the CDR3 DNA reads TGTGCCAGCGGGAATACGGGCGGGGAGCTGTTTTTT.

The CDR3 spells CSAKQGPEAFF. The CDR3 DNA reads TGCAGTGCTAAGCAGGGCCCGGAGGCTTTCTTT. V usage is TRBV20-1 and J usage is TRBJ1-1, with D possibly TRBD1 on 5 matching bases. In germline, CDR1 is DFQATT, CDR2 SNEGSKA (reference sequence). The V end lost 4 bases, the J end lost 11 bases, and 14 bases lay between the germline ends. The CDR3 consists of 11 residues.

This clonotype occurred a few times. The CDR3 DNA is TGTGCCAGCAGCTTAAGGGGGGGGGTTTACAATGAGCAGTTCTTC. Protein product: CASSLRGGVYNEQFF. The chain carries TRBV11-2 and TRBJ2-1, with D tentatively TRBD2 (7 bases). The V and J ends lost 2 bases and 4 bases respectively, with 12 bases between them. This CDR3 is built from 15 residues. Germline-derived CDR1 and CDR2 are SGHAT and FQNNGV.

The J gene is TRBJ1-5, the V gene TRBV6-6; D unclear. V lost 2 bases and J lost 1, with 9 bases in between. Germline-derived CDR1 and CDR2 are MNHNY and SVGAGI (reference sequence). The CDR3 length is 15 residues. CDR3: CASSYADGSNQPQHF. The CDR3 nucleotides are TGTGCCAGCAGTTACGCCGACGGCAGCAATCAGCCCCAGCATTTT.

Comments on this clonotype: One base away lies a much larger clone, so this may be a sequencing read error. J is TRBJ2-1 and V is TRBV24-1; 8 bases map to TRBD2. The DNA end is more similar to TRBJ2-7, so the J call may be wrong. The CDR3 is 16 amino acids. Germline V gene lookup returns CDR1 KGHDR and CDR2 SFDVKD. DNA for the CDR3: TGTGCCACCAGTGACTCATTAGCGGGAACCTACAATGAGCAGTACTTC. This encodes CATSDSLAGTYNEQYF.

This chain connects TRBV6-2 or TRBV6-3 to TRBJ2-1, with D perhaps matching TRBD2 (6 bases). Germline V gene lookup returns CDR1 MNHEY and CDR2 SVGEGT. This CDR3 has 18 residues. V lost 2 bases and J lost 0, with 17 bases in between. The chain's CDR3 is CASSYLSNMGGSYNEQFF. The CDR3 DNA reads TGTGCCAGCAGTTACCTGAGTAATATGGGGGGCTCCTACAATGAGCAGTTCTTC.

The V call is TRBV5-1, the J call TRBJ2-7; possible D gene TRBD2, 6 bases. The V end lost 7 bases, the J end lost 1 base, and 12 bases lay between the germline ends. This CDR3 is 13 amino acids long. Germline CDR1 and CDR2: SGHRS and YFSETQ. CDR3 sequence: CASARDSSYEQYF. CDR3 bases: TGCGCCAGCGCGAGGGACTCATCCTACGAGCAGTACTTC.

The rearrangement joins TRBV20-1 to TRBJ2-6; D is possibly TRBD1 or TRBD2 (5 bases each). The V gene lost 1 base and the J gene lost 0 bases, with 16 bases spanning the gap. In germline, CDR1 is DFQATT, CDR2 SNEGSKA (reference sequence). CDR3 size: 18 residues. This CDR3 reads CSARADQGPSSGANVLTF. DNA of the CDR3: TGCAGTGCTAGAGCGGATCAGGGACCAAGCTCTGGGGCCAACGTCCTGACTTTC.

This clonotype was recorded a few times. J is TRBJ2-1 and V is TRBV2; D perhaps matches TRBD2 (5 bases). Germline CDR1 is SNHLY and CDR2 is FYNNEI. This CDR3 is 14 amino acids long. V lost 10 bases, J lost 4 bases, and 17 bases lay in between. The DNA for the CDR3 is TGTGCCACACGCCCGGACTCCCCTTACAATGAGCAGTTCTTC. Encoded protein: CATRPDSPYNEQFF.

The chain joins TRBV28 to TRBJ2-5, with 11 bases identical to TRBD2. The J segment lost 11 bases and the V segment lost 5 bases, leaving 16 bases of the junction unmatched. CDR3 length: 16 residues. The V gene's germline CDR1 is MDHEN and CDR2 SYDVKM. The CDR3 loop reads CASSTSGGSLYNEQYF. The CDR3 region has the DNA TGTGCCAGCAGTACTAGCGGGGGTTCCTTATACAATGAGCAGTACTTC.

This clonotype has only a few counts. The chain carries TRBV12-3 or TRBV12-4 and TRBJ2-5; TRBD1 is a possible D gene (5 bases). The CDR3 is made up of 13 amino acids. The ends were cut back, 7 bases at V and 5 bases at J, with 14 bases in the middle. CDR3 sequence: CASKLLGRETQYF. CDR3 bases: TGTGCCAGCAAACTACTGGGGCGGGAGACCCAGTACTTC.

The rearrangement uses TRBV28 and TRBJ1-4, with D possibly being TRBD1 (5 bases). CDR3 length: 15 amino acids. CDR1 is MDHEN, CDR2 SYDVKM, per germline. Trimming took off 6 bases at V and 7 bases at J, with 18 bases between the two ends. CDR3: CASSLLDKVPEKLFF. DNA for the CDR3: TGTGCCAGCAGCCTCCTGGACAAGGTTCCTGAAAAACTGTTTTTT. The whole variable domain, remainder taken from reference TRBV28 and TRBJ1-4, is DVKVTQSSRYLVKRTGEKVFLECVQDMDHENMFWYRQDPGLGLRLIYFSYDVKMKEKGDIPEGYSVSREKKERFSLILESASTNQTSMYLCASSLLDKVPEKLFFGSGTQLSVL.

This clonotype was counted only a few times. A single base separates this from a much larger clone, so it may be a read error. The CDR3 here is CASRRTSGSSYEQYF. CDR3 DNA sequence: TGTGCCAGCAGACGGACTAGCGGGAGCTCCTACGAGCAGTACTTC. V gene TRBV14 combines with J gene TRBJ2-7, with TRBD2 matching over 13 bases. This CDR3 spans 15 amino acids. Trimming took 6 bases from V and 0 from J; bases not matched to a gene: 2. Germline V gives CDR1 SGHDN, CDR2 FVKESK.

Only a few counts were recorded for this clonotype. This chain joins TRBV6-2 or TRBV6-3 and TRBJ2-3, with 11 bases fitting TRBD2. V lost 11 bases and J lost 6; bases outside the gene matches: 7. CDR1 is MNHEY, CDR2 SVGEGT, per germline. The CDR3 consists of 13 residues. The CDR3 region has the DNA TGTGCCCTCGGAACTAGCGGGAGTGATACGCAGTATTTT. It encodes CALGTSGSDTQYF.

The rearrangement links TRBV5-6 to TRBJ1-1; a possible D gene is TRBD1 (5 bases). The CDR3 sequence is 15 residues long. Trimming shortened V by 0 bases and J by 7 bases, and 16 bases separated the two germline ends. Germline loops: CDR1 SGHDT, CDR2 YYEEEE. CDR3 protein: CASSLEIRQNLEAFF. The CDR3 region has the DNA TGTGCCAGCAGCTTGGAGATTCGACAGAACCTTGAAGCTTTCTTT.

This chain connects TRBV6-5 to TRBJ1-5; D gene ambiguous. Germline CDR1 MNHEY, CDR2 SVGAGI. This CDR3 is 14 amino acids long. V lost 2 bases and J 4 bases, leaving 9 bases between the germline ends. DNA for the CDR3: TGTGCCAGCAGTTACGATAGGTTAAATCAGCCCCAGCATTTT. Protein: CASSYDRLNQPQHF.

The V gene is TRBV29-1, the J gene TRBJ2-7, with no clear D. Germline CDR1 SQVTM, CDR2 ANQGSEA. V was clipped by 5 bases and J by 7 bases, with 18 bases between them. The CDR3 length is 13 residues. CDR3 protein: CSVPQVGYNEQYF. The CDR3 bases are TGCAGCGTTCCCCAAGTGGGATACAATGAGCAGTACTTC.